The rows below give T cell receptor beta chains drawn from one sample of a study of control samples from healthy donors and cancer patients. Sequenced by immunoSEQ multiplex PCR; TCRdb stores in-frame clones only, minus some. Found here are around 70,000 clones, about 95% of them singletons; the top ten hold more than 2.5%. The sequenced sample consisted of blood. These TCRs come from a woman aged 25 to 45 in good health. Both conserved end residues are part of each CDR3. A D gene is named only where the DNA matches it firmly. The listing skips clone size in some rows; elsewhere it reads once, few, many or a size class.

-	TRBV7-3	TRBD1	TRBJ1-3	CASSPQGSAGNTIYF	TGTGCCAGCTCCCCACAGGGGTCGGCTGGAAACACCATATATTTT
-	TRBV5-1	-	TRBJ1-4	CASSLEGGTNEKLFF	TGCGCCAGCAGCTTGGAAGGGGGGACTAATGAAAAACTGTTTTTT
-	TRBV18	-	TRBJ2-5	CASSPTGTQYF	TGTGCCAGCTCCCCAACGGGCACCCAGTACTTC
-	TRBV5-6	-	TRBJ1-1	CASSLGPGRYLNTEAFF	TGTGCCAGCAGCTTGGGTCCGGGACGGTATTTAAACACTGAAGCTTTCTTT
-	TRBV7-8	TRBD1	TRBJ2-7	CASSSNPGQDRFGAPYEQYF	TGTGCCAGCAGCTCTAATCCGGGACAGGATCGGTTCGGGGCCCCCTACGAGCAGTACTTC
-	TRBV3-1/TRBV3-2	-	TRBJ2-3	CASSPPQADTQYF	TGTGCCAGCTCCCCCCCCCAGGCAGATACGCAGTATTTT
-	TRBV7-9	-	TRBJ1-1	CASSLDLLTEAFF	TGTGCCAGCAGCTTAGATCTCTTGACTGAAGCTTTCTTT
-	TRBV7-9	-	TRBJ2-1	CASSFSGAETFEQFF	TGTGCCAGCAGCTTTTCGGGGGCCGAGACGTTCGAGCAGTTCTTC
-	TRBV6-5	TRBD1	TRBJ1-4	CASSRRDSAEKLFF	TGTGCCAGCAGTAGACGGGACAGTGCTGAAAAACTGTTTTTT
-	TRBV27	-	TRBJ2-3	CATLDRPGVGTQYF	TGTGCCACCCTAGACCGGCCTGGGGTTGGGACGCAGTATTTT
-	TRBV24-1	TRBD1	TRBJ1-4	CATSDARDRNEKLFF	TGTGCCACCAGTGATGCCCGGGACAGGAATGAAAAACTGTTTTTT
-	TRBV7-6	TRBD1	TRBJ2-5	CASRERQGNQETQYF	TGTGCCAGCAGAGAACGACAGGGGAACCAAGAGACCCAGTACTTC
-	TRBV10-2	-	TRBJ1-1	CASKYGNTEAFF	TGCGCCAGCAAGTACGGGAACACTGAAGCTTTCTTT
-	TRBV9	TRBD1	TRBJ1-3	CASSGYRQGLSSGNTIYF	TGTGCCAGCAGCGGATACCGACAGGGCCTGAGCTCTGGAAACACCATATATTTT
-	TRBV2	-	TRBJ2-7	CASMFSTRMFYEQYF	TGTGCCAGCATGTTCAGTACTAGGATGTTCTACGAGCAGTACTTC
-	TRBV7-6	-	TRBJ1-2	CASSLGHNPYGYTF	TGTGCCAGCAGCTTAGGACACAACCCATATGGCTACACCTTC
-	TRBV11-2	-	TRBJ1-4	CASSPSGGNEKLFF	TGTGCCAGCAGCCCCTCGGGGGGTAACGAAAAACTGTTTTTT
once	TRBV5-1	-	TRBJ2-1	CASSRDTYNEQFF	TGCGCCAGCAGCCGAGACACCTACAATGAGCAGTTCTTC
once	TRBV7-2	-	TRBJ1-2	CASRPGQSYGYTF	TGTGCCAGCAGGCCGGGGCAGTCCTATGGCTACACCTTC
-	TRBV28	TRBD1	TRBJ1-5	CASSWTGANNQPQHF	TGTGCCAGCAGCTGGACAGGGGCTAACAATCAGCCCCAGCATTTT
-	TRBV9	TRBD1	TRBJ1-4	CASSVGTGGIEKLFF	TGTGCCAGCAGCGTAGGGACAGGGGGCATCGAAAAACTGTTTTTT
-	TRBV3-1/TRBV3-2	-	TRBJ1-2	CASSQVDSNYGYTF	TGTGCCAGCAGCCAAGTAGACAGTAACTATGGCTACACCTTC
once	TRBV7-8	-	TRBJ1-1	CASTRTRDTEAFF	TGTGCCAGCACCAGAACGAGGGACACTGAAGCTTTCTTT
-	TRBV20-1	-	TRBJ1-3	CSAGQGNTIYF	TGCAGTGCAGGACAGGGAAACACCATATATTTT
-	TRBV7-9	-	TRBJ2-7	CASSGHRDIYYEQYF	TGTGCCAGCAGCGGCCACCGGGACATCTATTACGAGCAGTACTTC
-	TRBV13	-	TRBJ2-5	CASSPSGRGIGETQYF	TGTGCCAGCAGCCCAAGTGGAAGGGGGATTGGAGAGACCCAGTACTTC
-	TRBV2	-	TRBJ2-4	CASSGYSTTLAKNIQYF	TGTGCCAGCAGTGGGTACAGCACAACGCTAGCCAAAAACATTCAGTACTTC